The 3 T cell receptor beta chains listed next were all sequenced from one sample in a study of T cells in tuberculosis. Using immunoSEQ multiplex PCR, the repertoire was profiled, and TCRdb retains in-frame clones only, with some absent. The profile shows some 28,000 clones, 90% of them singletons. The sample comprised PBMCs. Source of these receptors: a donor between 10 and 35 years old with latent tuberculosis or without tuberculosis infection.

This clone was found once. V gene TRBV4-1 combines with J gene TRBJ2-7; 8 bases are a match to TRBD2. V shed 0 bases and J 9 bases; nucleotides not matched to a gene: 7. CDR1 is MGHRA and CDR2 is YSYEKL in the germline V gene. CDR3 size: 14 residues. The CDR3 DNA is TGCGCCAGCAGCCAAGATGGGGCGGGGGGCGGGCAGTACTTC. This codes for CASSQDGAGGGQYF.

The chain is built from TRBV5-1 and TRBJ2-3, with 15 bases fitting TRBD2. This CDR3 contains 17 residues. Germline trimming cut 4 bases from V and 1 base from J; bases unmatched to any gene: 4. Germline CDR1 SGHRS, CDR2 YFSETQ. CDR3 in DNA: TGCGCCAGCAGCCGGACTAGCGGGGGGGCCGGCACAGATACGCAGTATTTT. Protein sequence: CASSRTSGGAGTDTQYF.

The V call is TRBV6-5, the J call TRBJ1-2, with D possibly matching TRBD1 (5 bases). Looked up from germline, CDR1 is MNHEY and CDR2 is SVGAGI. The CDR3 contains 12 residues. V lost 10 bases and J 4 bases, leaving 13 bases between the germline ends. DNA for the CDR3: TGTGCCACCGCCGACAGAGGCTATGGCTACACCTTC. This encodes CATADRGYGYTF.